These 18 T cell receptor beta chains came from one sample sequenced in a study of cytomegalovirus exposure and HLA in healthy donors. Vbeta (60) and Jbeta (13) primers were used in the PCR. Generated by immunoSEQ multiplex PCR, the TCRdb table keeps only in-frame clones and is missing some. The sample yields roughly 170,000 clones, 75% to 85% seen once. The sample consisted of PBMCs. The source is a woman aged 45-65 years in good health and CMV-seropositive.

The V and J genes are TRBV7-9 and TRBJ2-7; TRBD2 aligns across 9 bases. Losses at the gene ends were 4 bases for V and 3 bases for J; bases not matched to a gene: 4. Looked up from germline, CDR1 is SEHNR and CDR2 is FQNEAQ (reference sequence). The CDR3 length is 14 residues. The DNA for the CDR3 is TGTGCCAGCAGCTCAGGGCGGGGGGGCTACGAGCAGTACTTC. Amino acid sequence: CASSSGRGGYEQYF.

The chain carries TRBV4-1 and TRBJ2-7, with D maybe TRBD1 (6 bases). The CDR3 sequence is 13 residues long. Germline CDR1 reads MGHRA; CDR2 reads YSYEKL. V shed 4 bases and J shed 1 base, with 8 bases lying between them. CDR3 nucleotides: TGCGCCAGCAGCCTAGACAGGTCCTACGAGCAGTACTTC. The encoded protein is CASSLDRSYEQYF.

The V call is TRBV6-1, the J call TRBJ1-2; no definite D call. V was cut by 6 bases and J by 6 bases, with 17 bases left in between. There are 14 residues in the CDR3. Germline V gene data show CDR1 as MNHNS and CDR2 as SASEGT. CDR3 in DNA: TGTGCCAGCAGGTATCTCCGGACTCCTGATGGCTACACCTTC. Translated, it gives CASRYLRTPDGYTF.

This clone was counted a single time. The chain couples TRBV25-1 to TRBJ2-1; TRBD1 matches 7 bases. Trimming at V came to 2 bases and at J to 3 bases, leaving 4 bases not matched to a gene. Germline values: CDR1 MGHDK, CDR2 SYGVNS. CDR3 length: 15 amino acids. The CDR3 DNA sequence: TGTGCCAGCAGTGAAGCGGCAGGGGGCTACAATGAGCAGTTCTTC. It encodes CASSEAAGGYNEQFF.

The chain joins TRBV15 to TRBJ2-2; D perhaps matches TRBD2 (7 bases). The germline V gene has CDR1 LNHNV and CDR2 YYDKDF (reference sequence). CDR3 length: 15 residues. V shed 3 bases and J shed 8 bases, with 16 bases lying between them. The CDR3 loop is CATSSSRGGLGELFF. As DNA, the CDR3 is TGTGCCACCAGCAGTTCAAGGGGGGGATTGGGGGAGCTGTTTTTT.

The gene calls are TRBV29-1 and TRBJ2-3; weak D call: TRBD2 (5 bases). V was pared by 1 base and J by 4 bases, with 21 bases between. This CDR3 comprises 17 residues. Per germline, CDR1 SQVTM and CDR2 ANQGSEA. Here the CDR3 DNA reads TGCAGCGTTGAAGGGTCTGAGGGTTTGCGCTGGGCAGATACGCAGTATTTT. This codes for CSVEGSEGLRWADTQYF.

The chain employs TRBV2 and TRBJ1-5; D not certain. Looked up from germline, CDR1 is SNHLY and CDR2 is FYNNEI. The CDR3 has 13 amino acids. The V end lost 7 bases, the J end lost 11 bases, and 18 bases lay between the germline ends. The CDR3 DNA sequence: TGTGCCAGCACTCCGGGAGGGCTATCGACCCAGCATTTT. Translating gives CASTPGGLSTQHF.

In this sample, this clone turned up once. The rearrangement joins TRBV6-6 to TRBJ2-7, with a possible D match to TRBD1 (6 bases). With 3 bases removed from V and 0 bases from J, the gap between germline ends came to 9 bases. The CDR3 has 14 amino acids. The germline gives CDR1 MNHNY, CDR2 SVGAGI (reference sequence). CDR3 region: CASSYQDSSYEQYF. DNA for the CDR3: TGTGCCAGCAGTTATCAGGACAGCTCCTACGAGCAGTACTTC.

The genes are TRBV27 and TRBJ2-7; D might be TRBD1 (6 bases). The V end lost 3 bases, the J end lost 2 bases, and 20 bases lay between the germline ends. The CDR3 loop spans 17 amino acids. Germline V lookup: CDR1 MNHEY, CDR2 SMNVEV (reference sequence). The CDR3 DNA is TGTGCCAGCAGTTTCCTATCACAGGGTCGGCTGGCCTACGAGCAGTACTTC. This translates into CASSFLSQGRLAYEQYF.

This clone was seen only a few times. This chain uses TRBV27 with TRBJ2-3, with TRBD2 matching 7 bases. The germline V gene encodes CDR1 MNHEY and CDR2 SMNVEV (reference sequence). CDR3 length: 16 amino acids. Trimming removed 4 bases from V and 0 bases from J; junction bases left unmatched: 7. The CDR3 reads CASSSLSGPSTDTQYF. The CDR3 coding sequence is TGTGCCAGCAGTTCGCTTAGCGGGCCTAGCACAGATACGCAGTATTTT.

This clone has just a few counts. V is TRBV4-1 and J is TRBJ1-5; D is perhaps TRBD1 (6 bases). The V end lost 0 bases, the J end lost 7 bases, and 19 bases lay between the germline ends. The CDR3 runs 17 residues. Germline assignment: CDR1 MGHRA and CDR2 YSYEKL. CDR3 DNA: TGCGCCAGCAGCCAAGACTGGGCCAGGGGAACCGGGCAGCCCCAGCATTTT. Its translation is CASSQDWARGTGQPQHF.

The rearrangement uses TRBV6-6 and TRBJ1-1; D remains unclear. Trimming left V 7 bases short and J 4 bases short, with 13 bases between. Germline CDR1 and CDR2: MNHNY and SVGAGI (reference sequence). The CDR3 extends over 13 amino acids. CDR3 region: CASTTLRGTEAFF. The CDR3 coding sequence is TGTGCCAGCACCACTCTCCGGGGCACTGAAGCTTTCTTT.

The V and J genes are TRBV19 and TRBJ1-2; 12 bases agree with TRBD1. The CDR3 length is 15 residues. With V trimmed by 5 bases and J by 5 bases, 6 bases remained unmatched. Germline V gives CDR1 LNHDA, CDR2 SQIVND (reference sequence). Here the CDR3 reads CASSPGTGGSYGYTF. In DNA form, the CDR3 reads TGTGCCAGTAGTCCCGGGACAGGGGGCTCATATGGCTACACCTTC.

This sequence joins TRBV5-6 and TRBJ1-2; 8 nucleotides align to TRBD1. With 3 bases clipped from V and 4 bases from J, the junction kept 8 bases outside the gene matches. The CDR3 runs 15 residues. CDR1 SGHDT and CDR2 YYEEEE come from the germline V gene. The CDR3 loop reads CASSSGQGLGYGYTF. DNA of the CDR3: TGTGCCAGCAGCTCCGGACAGGGTCTAGGCTATGGCTACACCTTC.

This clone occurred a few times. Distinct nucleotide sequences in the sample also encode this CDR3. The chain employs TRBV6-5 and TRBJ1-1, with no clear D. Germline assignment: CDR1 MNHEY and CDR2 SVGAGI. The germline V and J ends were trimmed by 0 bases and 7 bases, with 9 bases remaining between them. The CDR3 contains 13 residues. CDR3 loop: CASSYSGRLEAFF. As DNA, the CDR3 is TGTGCCAGCAGTTACTCGGGCAGGCTTGAAGCTTTCTTT.

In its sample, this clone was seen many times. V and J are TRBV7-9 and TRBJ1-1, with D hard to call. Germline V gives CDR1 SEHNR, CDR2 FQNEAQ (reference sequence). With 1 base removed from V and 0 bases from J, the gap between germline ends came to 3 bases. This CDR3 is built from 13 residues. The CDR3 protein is CASSLDMNTEAFF. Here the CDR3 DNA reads TGTGCCAGCAGCTTAGACATGAACACTGAAGCTTTCTTT.

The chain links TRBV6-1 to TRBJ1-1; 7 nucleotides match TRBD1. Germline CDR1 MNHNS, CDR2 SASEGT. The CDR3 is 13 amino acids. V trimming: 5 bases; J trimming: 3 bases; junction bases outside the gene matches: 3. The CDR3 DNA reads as TGTGCCAGCAGTCGTCAGGGGGACACTGAAGCTTTCTTT. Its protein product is CASSRQGDTEAFF.

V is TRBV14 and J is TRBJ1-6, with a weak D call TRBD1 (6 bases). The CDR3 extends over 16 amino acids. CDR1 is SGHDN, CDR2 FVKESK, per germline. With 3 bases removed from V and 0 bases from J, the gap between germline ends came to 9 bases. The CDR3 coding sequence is TGTGCCAGCAGCCAGTTGGACAGCTCCTATAATTCACCCCTCCACTTT. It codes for CASSQLDSSYNSPLHF.